This entry describes one T cell receptor beta chain. The CDR3 extends over 13 amino acids. Germline V CDR1 and CDR2: SNHLY, FYNNEI. V was shortened by 6 bases and J by 4 bases, with 10 bases between the two germline ends. This record belongs to a study of blood T cell repertoires in COVID-19. Study as a whole: Nucleic acid was either cDNA or gDNA, and it came from T cells, B-cell-depleted T cells, or PBMCs.

In the authors' methods: Nucleated cell number was recorded as an estimate derived from reference gene primer amplification. Sequencing used immunoSEQ multiplex PCR; TCRdb keeps in-frame clones, though not all of them. The V and J calls and clone size are taken from that table; D and trimming were inferred from the DNA. The sample lists 110,000 or so clones, around three quarters occurring once. J is TRBJ1-5 and V is TRBV2; D gene unclear. The material sequenced was peripheral blood. The sequence was obtained from a human donor in a cohort sampled during active or convalescent COVID-19. DNA of the CDR3: TGTGCCAGCAGCCTAGTCGAGAATCAGCCCCAGCATTTT. It yields the protein CASSLVENQPQHF.